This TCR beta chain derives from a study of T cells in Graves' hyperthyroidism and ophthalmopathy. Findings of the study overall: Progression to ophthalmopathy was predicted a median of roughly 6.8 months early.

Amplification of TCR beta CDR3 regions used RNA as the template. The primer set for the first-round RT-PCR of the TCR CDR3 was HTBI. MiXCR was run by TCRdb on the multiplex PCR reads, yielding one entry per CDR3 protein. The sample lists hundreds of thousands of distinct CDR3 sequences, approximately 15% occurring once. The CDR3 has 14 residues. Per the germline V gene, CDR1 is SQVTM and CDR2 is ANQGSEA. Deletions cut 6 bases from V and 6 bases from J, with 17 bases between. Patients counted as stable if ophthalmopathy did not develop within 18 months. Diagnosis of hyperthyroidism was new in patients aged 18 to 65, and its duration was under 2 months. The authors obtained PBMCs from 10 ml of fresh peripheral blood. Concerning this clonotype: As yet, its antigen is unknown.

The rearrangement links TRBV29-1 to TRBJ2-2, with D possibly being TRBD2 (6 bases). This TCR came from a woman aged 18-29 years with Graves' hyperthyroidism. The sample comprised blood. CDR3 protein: CSVGTSRVPGELFF. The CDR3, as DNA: TGCAGCGTGGGGACTTCTCGGGTTCCCGGGGAGCTGTTTTTT.